Shown below are 3 T cell receptor beta chains from a single sample sequenced in a study of OX40 agonist ivuxolimab in advanced cancers. Some clones are missing from TCRdb's copy, which holds only in-frame ones; the method was immunoSEQ multiplex PCR. The sample gives 30,000 to 45,000 clones, approximately 90% of which show up once; 2% to 3% is in the top ten. The material was CD4+ or CD8+ T cells sorted from blood, obtained in a trial of the OX40 agonist ivuxolimab. The receptors shown here come from an adult with an advanced solid tumor such as melanoma, head and neck, liver or kidney cancer.

The V and J genes are TRBV6-5 and TRBJ1-5; D perhaps matches TRBD1 (6 bases). The length of the CDR3 is 13 residues. CDR1 MNHEY and CDR2 SVGAGI come from the germline V gene. Trimming stripped 6 bases from V and 7 bases from J, with 13 bases between. The CDR3 is CASRGALGQPQHF. The CDR3 bases are TGTGCCAGCAGGGGGGCTCTGGGACAGCCCCAGCATTTT.

V usage is TRBV6-5 and J usage is TRBJ2-7; TRBD2 might be the D (6 bases). CDR1 MNHEY and CDR2 SVGAGI come from the germline V gene. The CDR3 has 15 amino acids. V was shortened by 5 bases and J by 1 base, with 15 bases between the two germline ends. The CDR3 loop is CASSTGGRLSYEQYF. CDR3 DNA: TGTGCCAGCAGTACTGGGGGGAGACTATCCTACGAGCAGTACTTC.

The chain couples TRBV6-6 to TRBJ2-7, with 10 bases fitting TRBD1. Unmatched junction bases numbered 9, after V lost 7 bases and J lost 6 bases. The CDR3 contains 14 residues. Germline lookup yields CDR1 MNHNY and CDR2 SVGAGI (reference sequence). CDR3 sequence: CASTPGQGPSEQYF. The CDR3 DNA reads TGTGCCAGCACCCCGGGACAGGGGCCCTCCGAGCAGTACTTC.